Listed below are T cell receptor beta chains from one sample, sequenced in a study of shared clonotypes between healthy human individuals. The data were produced by immunoSEQ multiplex PCR, yet TCRdb's version contains in-frame clones alone and is incomplete. The table includes some 2.1 million clones, 85% to 95% detected once. Sequencing was performed on naive CD4+ T cells sorted from blood. Receptors originate from a young man in good health. Each CDR3 is given with its conserved first and last residue. D genes are given only for firm matches.

TRBV12-5,TRBD1,TRBJ1-4,CASGRDSNEKLFF,TGTGCTAGTGGTCGGGACAGTAATGAAAAACTGTTTTTT
TRBV5-1,TRBD1,TRBJ2-7,CASSYLGQGLYEQYF,TGCGCCAGCAGCTACTTGGGACAGGGGCTTTACGAGCAGTACTTC
TRBV2,.,TRBJ2-7,CASSKDSPFEYF,TGTGCCAGCAGTAAAGACAGCCCATTCGAGTACTTC
TRBV30,.,TRBJ1-2,CAWSGRAGAYNYGYTF,TGTGCCTGGAGTGGAAGGGCAGGGGCTTATAACTATGGCTACACCTTC
TRBV28,TRBD2,TRBJ2-1,CASSLSGLAHNEQFF,TGTGCCAGCAGTTTATCGGGACTAGCCCACAATGAGCAGTTCTTC
TRBV5-4,.,TRBJ1-5,CASSSQGGDQPQHF,TGTGCCAGCAGCTCACAGGGAGGTGATCAGCCCCAGCATTTT
TRBV7-2,TRBD2,TRBJ2-7,CASSYRVAGGFSYEQYF,TGTGCCAGCAGCTACCGGGTAGCGGGGGGGTTTTCCTACGAGCAGTACTTC
TRBV6-4,.,TRBJ1-4,CASRRQAGTNEKLFF,TGTGCCAGCAGAAGACAGGCCGGCACTAATGAAAAACTGTTTTTT
TRBV5-1,.,TRBJ2-3,CASSLGWTDTQYF,TGCGCCAGCAGCTTGGGTTGGACAGATACGCAGTATTTT
TRBV2,.,TRBJ2-3,CASSDVSFGTDTQYF,TGTGCCAGCAGTGATGTCTCTTTCGGCACAGATACGCAGTATTTT
TRBV7-2,.,TRBJ2-7,CASSFRVVEGSSYEQYF,TGTGCCAGCAGCTTTCGGGTGGTGGAGGGCAGCTCCTACGAGCAGTACTTC